This T cell receptor (beta chain) is drawn from a study of neoadjuvant anti-PD-1 for oral cavity cancer. About the research overall: Patients without progression received a fourth nivolumab dose around day 43, then surgical resection on days 50-56.

This CDR3 is 17 amino acids long. The germline gives CDR1 SGHTA, CDR2 FQGNSA. The V end lost 1 base, the J end lost 7 bases, and 22 bases lay between the germline ends. Profiling relied on immunoSEQ multiplex PCR, and the TCRdb table lists in-frame clones only, not all of them. Of approximately 43,000 clones listed, approximately 80% were seen once; the top ten hold approximately 5%. Indicated time point: after neoadjuvant nivolumab, at surgical resection. Cohort: HPV-negative, locally advanced oral cavity squamous cell carcinoma patients. This sequence joins TRBV7-2 and TRBJ2-5; tentative D call: TRBD2 (6 bases). Source: PBMCs, taken after nivolumab (anti-PD-1) treatment. The TCR was taken from a person between 40 and 85 years old with oral cavity squamous cell carcinoma. The CDR3 region has the DNA TGTGCCAGCAGCTTAGGTTTCAGCGCTAGCGAACTCCTGACCCAGTACTTC. Translating it yields CASSLGFSASELLTQYF.